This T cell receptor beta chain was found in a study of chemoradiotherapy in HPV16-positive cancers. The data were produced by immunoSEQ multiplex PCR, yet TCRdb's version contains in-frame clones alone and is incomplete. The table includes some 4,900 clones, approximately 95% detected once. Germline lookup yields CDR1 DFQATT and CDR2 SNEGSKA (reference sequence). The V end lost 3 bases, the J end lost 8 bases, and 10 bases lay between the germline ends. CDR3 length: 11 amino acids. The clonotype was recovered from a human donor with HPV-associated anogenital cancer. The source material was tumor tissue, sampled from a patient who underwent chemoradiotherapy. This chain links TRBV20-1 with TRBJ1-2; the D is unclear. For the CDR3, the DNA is TGCAGTGCTAGGATGGGGTTCGGCTACACCTTC. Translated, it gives CSARMGFGYTF.